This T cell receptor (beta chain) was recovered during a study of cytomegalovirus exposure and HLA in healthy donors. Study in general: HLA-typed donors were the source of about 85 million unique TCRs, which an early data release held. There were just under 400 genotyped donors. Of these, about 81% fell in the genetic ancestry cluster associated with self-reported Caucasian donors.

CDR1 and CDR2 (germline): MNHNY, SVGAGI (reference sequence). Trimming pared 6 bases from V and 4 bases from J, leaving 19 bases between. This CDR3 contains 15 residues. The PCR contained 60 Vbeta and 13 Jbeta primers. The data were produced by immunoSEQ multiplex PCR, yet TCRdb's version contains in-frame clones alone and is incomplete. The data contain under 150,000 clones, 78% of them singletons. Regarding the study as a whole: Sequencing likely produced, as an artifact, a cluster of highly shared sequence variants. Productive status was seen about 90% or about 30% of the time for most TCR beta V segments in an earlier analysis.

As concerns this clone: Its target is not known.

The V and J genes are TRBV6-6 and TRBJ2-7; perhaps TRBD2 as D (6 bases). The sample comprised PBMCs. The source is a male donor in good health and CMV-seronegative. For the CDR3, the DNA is TGTGCCAGCAGAAATGGAGCGGGTGTAAGTTACGAGCAGTACTTC. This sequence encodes CASRNGAGVSYEQYF.